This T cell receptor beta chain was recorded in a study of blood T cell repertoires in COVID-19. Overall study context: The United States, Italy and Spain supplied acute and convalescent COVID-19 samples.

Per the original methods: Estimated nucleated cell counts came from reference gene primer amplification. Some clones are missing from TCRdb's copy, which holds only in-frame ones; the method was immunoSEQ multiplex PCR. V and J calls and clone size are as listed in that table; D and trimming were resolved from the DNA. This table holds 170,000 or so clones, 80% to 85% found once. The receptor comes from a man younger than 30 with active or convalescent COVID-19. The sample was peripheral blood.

CDR3 sequence (DNA): TGTGCCAGCAGTACAGGGGTGGATACGCAGTATTTT. Its translation is CASSTGVDTQYF. The chain couples TRBV6-6 to TRBJ2-3, with TRBD1 identical over 7 bases. The junction had 2 bases not matched to a gene; V was cut back by 5 bases and J by 6 bases. Germline V lookup: CDR1 MNHNY, CDR2 SVGAGI (reference sequence). The CDR3 has 12 amino acids.